This T cell receptor (beta chain) came from a study of control samples from healthy donors and cancer patients. Repertoires were generated with immunoSEQ multiplex PCR, while TCRdb's copy carries only in-frame clones and drops some. The sample holds fewer than 250,000 clones; roughly nine tenths are singletons and the top ten take 1.8%. The CDR3 spans 15 residues. The germline V gene encodes CDR1 MNHNS and CDR2 SASEGT. Trimming removed 3 bases at V and 0 bases at J, with 10 bases between. This clone was found a few times. Sequencing input: blood. This TCR came from a man aged 25-45 years in good health. J is TRBJ2-3 and V is TRBV6-1; no reliable D call. CDR3 sequence: CASSDENFSTDTQYF. CDR3 coding DNA: TGTGCCAGCAGTGACGAGAACTTTAGCACAGATACGCAGTATTTT.